This TCR beta chain stems from a study of vaccination and CD4 T cells after COVID-19. Study details: Nasal swab PCR had shown SARS-CoV-2 positivity in the convalescent patients (roughly 10 mild cases, one severe case).

The germline V gene has CDR1 SEHNR and CDR2 FQNEAQ (reference sequence). Trimming took 5 bases from V and 5 from J; bases not matched to a gene: 10. This CDR3 comprises 16 residues. Treatment in this sample: approximately 9-day PBMC culture with coronavirus spike peptide pools or control peptides (ViraFEST assay). Negative selection recovered the CD4+ T cells once they had spent about eleven days in culture. The Oncomine TCR Beta short-read assay generated sequence data from the DNA of cultured CD4+ T cells. TCRdb re-called the PCR reads through MiXCR, storing one row per CDR3 protein. Altogether about 12,000 distinct CDR3 sequences are present, roughly 30% being singletons, with the ten largest covering 13%. As for this clonotype: Its specificity is not known.

The J gene is TRBJ2-3, the V gene TRBV7-9; TRBD2 matches at 10 bases. The sequencing here drew on CD4+ T cells from blood, cultured in vitro, taken after SARS-CoV-2 vaccination. This TCR came from a human donor who had recovered from COVID-19. CDR3 nucleotides: TGTGCCAGCAGCCTCGGGTCGGGACTAGCGCGAGATACGCAGTATTTT. Residues: CASSLGSGLARDTQYF.